The clone carrying this T cell receptor (beta chain) appeared a single time. This CDR3 is 13 amino acids long. V was shortened by 10 bases and J by 2 bases, with 13 bases between the two germline ends. Germline V CDR1 and CDR2: SGHAT, FQDESV (reference sequence). This sample was included in a study of blood T cells in healthy people across ages. Alongside a J-beta primer mix, a sample-barcoded 5' primer served in a second PCR lasting 7 to 11 cycles. TCRdb passed the 5' RACE reads through MiXCR, listing each CDR3 protein once. The data hold around 1,000,000 distinct CDR3 sequences, with around two fifths observed a single time.

V usage is TRBV11-1 and J usage is TRBJ2-3; unclear D gene. This receptor was identified in a man between 18 and 29 years old in good health. The source material was blood. CDR3: CATSVEYTDTQYF. DNA for the CDR3: TGTGCCACCTCGGTTGAGTACACAGATACGCAGTATTTT. Together with reference TRBV11-1 and TRBJ2-3, the CDR3 gives the full variable domain: EAEVAQSPRYKITEKSQAVAFWCDPISGHATLYWYRQILGQGPELLVQFQDESVVDDSQLPKDRFSAERLKGVDSTLKIQPAELGDSAMYLCATSVEYTDTQYFGPGTRLTVL.